The rows below give T cell receptor beta chains drawn from one sample of a study of shared clonotypes between healthy human individuals. Generated by immunoSEQ multiplex PCR, the TCRdb table keeps only in-frame clones and is missing some. The profile shows about 2.5 million clones, just under 95% of them singletons. The sequencing sample was made of naive CD4+ T cells from PBMCs. These receptors were taken from a man aged 18 to 35 in good health. Some clones in this sample may be carry-over from other donors' samples. Both conserved end residues are part of each CDR3. D genes are given only for firm matches. Rows give clone size only sometimes, using once, few, many, or a class for an expanded clone.

TRBD2	-	TRBV9	TRBJ2-1	CASSRGRTSGKSSYNEQFF	TGTGCCAGCAGTCGGGGTCGTACTAGCGGGAAGAGCTCCTACAATGAGCAGTTCTTC
-	-	TRBV7-3	TRBJ2-1	CASSLYLPRAEYLSSYNEQFF	TGTGCCAGCAGCTTATACCTGCCGCGGGCGGAGTACCTAAGCTCCTACAATGAGCAGTTCTTC
-	-	TRBV5-1	TRBJ1-1	CASSPMAPMNTEAFF	TGCGCCAGCAGCCCGATGGCCCCGATGAACACTGAAGCTTTCTTT
-	-	TRBV28	TRBJ1-2	CASTQAGTLSGWYTF	TGTGCCAGCACTCAAGCCGGGACTCTAAGCGGGTGGTACACCTTC
TRBD1	-	TRBV13	TRBJ2-1	CAIGQGRDEQFF	TGTGCCATTGGACAGGGTCGCGATGAGCAGTTCTTC
-	-	TRBV5-1	TRBJ2-1	CASSFLTGSYNEQFF	TGCGCCAGCAGCTTCTTAACAGGGTCTTACAATGAGCAGTTCTTC
-	-	TRBV7-9	TRBJ1-1	CASSKTDLNTEAFF	TGTGCCAGCAGCAAAACGGACTTGAACACTGAAGCTTTCTTT
-	few	TRBV11-2	TRBJ1-1	CASSSGRNTEAFF	TGTGCCAGCAGCTCGGGACGAAACACTGAAGCTTTCTTT
-	-	TRBV5-1	TRBJ1-1	CASSLEGRPLGGEAFF	TGCGCCAGCAGCTTGGAAGGGAGACCTTTGGGGGGTGAAGCTTTCTTT
-	few	TRBV28	TRBJ1-2	CASSLDGIRLYGYTF	TGTGCCAGCAGTTTAGACGGTATCCGACTATATGGCTACACCTTC
-	-	TRBV4-3	TRBJ1-2	CASSQVRGLDSGYTF	TGCGCCAGCAGCCAAGTGCGAGGGTTGGACTCTGGCTACACCTTC
TRBD1	-	TRBV9	TRBJ1-3	CASSVGGTEGNTIYF	TGTGCCAGCAGCGTAGGGGGGACAGAAGGAAACACCATATATTTT
TRBD1	-	TRBV28	TRBJ2-1	CASSLDRGLYNEQFF	TGTGCCAGCAGTCTAGACAGGGGGTTATACAATGAGCAGTTCTTC
-	-	TRBV6-5	TRBJ1-2	CASSPRGGPNYGYTF	TGTGCCAGCAGCCCTCGGGGGGGACCGAACTATGGCTACACCTTC
-	-	TRBV7-3	TRBJ1-1	CASSPTGNTEAFF	TGTGCCAGCAGCCCCACAGGGAATACTGAAGCTTTCTTT
-	once	TRBV5-1	TRBJ1-2	CASSLGDGSAYGYTF	TGCGCCAGCAGCTTGGGGGACGGCTCGGCCTATGGCTACACCTTC
TRBD2	-	TRBV11-2	TRBJ2-1	CASSLLLSGAYNEQFF	TGTGCCAGCAGCCTCCTACTGAGCGGGGCTTACAATGAGCAGTTCTTC
-	-	TRBV2	TRBJ1-3	CASSAAESLGNTIYF	TGTGCCAGCAGTGCGGCAGAATCTCTCGGAAACACCATATATTTT
-	-	TRBV28	TRBJ1-1	CASSLWGRVNTEAFF	TGTGCCAGCAGTTTATGGGGCAGGGTGAACACTGAAGCTTTCTTT
-	-	TRBV30	TRBJ1-6	CAWSVQGLNNSPLHF	TGTGCCTGGAGTGTACAAGGACTAAATAATTCACCCCTCCACTTT
-	-	TRBV28	TRBJ1-1	CASTSLEELAFF	TGTGCCAGCACTTCGTTGGAGGAACTGGCTTTCTTT
TRBD1	-	TRBV5-8	TRBJ2-5	CASSSARGQGFLETQYF	TGTGCCAGCAGCTCTGCGCGAGGACAGGGGTTCCTCGAGACCCAGTACTTC
-	-	TRBV10-2	TRBJ1-3	CASSSIFGNTIYF	TGCGCCAGCAGTTCGATTTTCGGAAACACCATATATTTT
TRBD2	-	TRBV9	TRBJ2-2	CASSVYWREAFGELFF	TGTGCCAGCAGCGTCTACTGGCGGGAGGCGTTCGGGGAGCTGTTTTTT
-	-	TRBV7-9	TRBJ2-1	CASSPGRAINNEQFF	TGTGCCAGCAGCCCCGGCAGGGCAATTAACAATGAGCAGTTCTTC
TRBD2	-	TRBV2	TRBJ2-1	CASKEGLVNEQFF	TGTGCCAGCAAAGAGGGACTAGTCAATGAGCAGTTCTTC
-	-	TRBV4-3	TRBJ1-5	CASSQDWGPWTSSSNQPQHF	TGCGCCAGCAGCCAAGATTGGGGGCCCTGGACATCTAGTAGCAATCAGCCCCAGCATTTT
-	-	TRBV5-4	TRBJ2-3	CASSSLLERTDTQYF	TGTGCCAGCAGCTCCCTACTCGAAAGGACAGATACGCAGTATTTT
TRBD2	-	TRBV5-1	TRBJ2-1	CASSLTSSTTDEQFF	TGCGCCAGCAGCCTGACTAGCTCAACTACGGATGAGCAGTTCTTC
-	-	TRBV5-1	TRBJ2-1	CASTPWGGNYNEQFF	TGCGCCAGCACCCCCTGGGGGGGCAACTACAATGAGCAGTTCTTC
-	-	TRBV7-9	TRBJ2-5	CASGAGRQGTQYF	TGTGCCAGCGGGGCGGGACGCCAAGGGACCCAGTACTTC
-	-	TRBV6-6	TRBJ2-3	CASSYWGGTLGDTQYF	TGTGCCAGCAGTTACTGGGGCGGAACCCTCGGGGATACGCAGTATTTT
-	-	TRBV9	TRBJ2-1	CASSTLDVYNEQFF	TGTGCCAGCAGCACTCTGGACGTCTACAATGAGCAGTTCTTC
-	-	TRBV5-5	TRBJ2-7	CASRKPGATYEQYF	TGTGCCAGCCGTAAACCGGGGGCGACCTACGAGCAGTACTTC
TRBD2	-	TRBV4-2	TRBJ2-2	CASSQAGVAGGTGELFF	TGTGCCAGCAGCCAAGCCGGGGTAGCGGGAGGCACCGGGGAGCTGTTTTTT
-	once	TRBV11-3	TRBJ2-7	CASSLGNSYEQYF	TGTGCCAGCAGCTTAGGCAACTCCTACGAGCAGTACTTC
TRBD1	-	TRBV9	TRBJ2-1	CASSVEGQSYNEQFF	TGTGCCAGCAGCGTAGAGGGACAGTCCTACAATGAGCAGTTCTTC
-	-	TRBV7-8	TRBJ2-1	CASTRREGSYNEQFF	TGTGCCAGCACCCGGCGGGAAGGGTCCTACAATGAGCAGTTCTTC
TRBD1	-	TRBV19	TRBJ1-1	CASSIRDRNTEAFF	TGTGCCAGTAGTATACGGGACAGAAACACTGAAGCTTTCTTT
-	few	TRBV28	TRBJ1-4	CASRGQAREKLFF	TGTGCCAGCAGGGGGCAAGCCAGAGAAAAACTGTTTTTT
TRBD2	-	TRBV27	TRBJ2-7	CASSRLAGGYSEQYF	TGTGCCAGCAGTCGTCTAGCGGGAGGATATAGCGAGCAGTACTTC
-	-	TRBV7-9	TRBJ2-1	CASSLRQETGEQFF	TGTGCCAGCAGCTTAAGGCAGGAGACAGGTGAGCAGTTCTTC
-	-	TRBV7-3	TRBJ2-1	CASSLGRSWDNEQFF	TGTGCCAGCAGCTTAGGGCGAAGTTGGGATAATGAGCAGTTCTTC
TRBD1	-	TRBV11-2	TRBJ2-7	CASSRTGQGSSYEQYF	TGTGCCAGCAGCCGAACGGGACAGGGGAGCTCCTACGAGCAGTACTTC
-	-	TRBV6-1	TRBJ2-1	CASSVTPNEQFF	TGTGCCAGCAGCGTTACTCCAAATGAGCAGTTCTTC
-	-	TRBV19	TRBJ2-7	CASGPGTDYEQYF	TGTGCCAGTGGCCCGGGGACGGACTACGAGCAGTACTTC
-	-	TRBV28	TRBJ1-5	CASTTSNQPQHF	TGTGCCAGCACCACCAGCAATCAGCCCCAGCATTTT
-	-	TRBV2	TRBJ1-5	CASSVRQGLSNQPQHF	TGTGCCAGCAGTGTCAGGCAGGGTTTGAGCAATCAGCCCCAGCATTTT
-	few	TRBV28	TRBJ1-1	CASSSGPREAFF	TGTGCCAGCAGTTCGGGACCGCGTGAAGCTTTCTTT
TRBD1	-	TRBV28	TRBJ1-5	CASSFPDRAGTQPQHF	TGTGCCAGCAGTTTTCCCGACAGGGCGGGTACGCAGCCCCAGCATTTT
TRBD2	-	TRBV9	TRBJ2-2	CASSVGLAGGELFF	TGTGCCAGCAGCGTAGGGCTAGCGGGAGGTGAGCTGTTTTTT